These 29 T cell receptor beta chains originate from one sample sequenced in a study of beta chain features in type 1 diabetes (dated by TCRdb to the late 2010s). Beyond this particular receptor, the publication reports: Type 1 diabetes patients showed a moderate but significant shortening of TCRB CDR3 length in all four CD4+ subsets.

The library relied on the immunoSEQ multiplex PCR assay. The entire amount of isolated RNA was reverse transcribed using the High Capacity cDNA Reverse Transcription Kit, so the sequenced TCRB transcripts were expressed ones. TCRdb retrieved this table from immuneACCESS and kept in-frame rearrangements only. Not all clones are present; in checked studies, unresolved V genes account for under half, and no reason is known for the remainder. Within this sample are about 150,000 clones, with less than 15% of them counted one time only. Approximately 1.3% of the sample rests with the top ten. Their recognized antigens are unknown. Sequenced input: central memory CD4+ T cells from blood. These receptors came from a man between 18 and 35 years old with type 1 diabetes.

This clone was seen a few times. The chain joins TRBV11-1 to TRBJ2-2, with 11 bases lining up with TRBD1. Per the germline V gene, CDR1 is SGHAT and CDR2 is FQDESV (reference sequence). The CDR3 spans 16 residues. Trimming cost V 5 bases and J 3 bases; bases outside gene matches: 5. CDR3 in amino acids: CASSQPGQGDTGELFF. As DNA, the CDR3 is TGTGCCAGCAGCCAACCGGGACAGGGGGACACCGGGGAGCTGTTTTTT.

This clone turned up a few times. CDR3 nucleotide sequence: TGCAGCGTTGAACAGGGGGCTCACGAGCAGTACTTC. Translating gives CSVEQGAHEQYF. The chain links TRBV29-1 to TRBJ2-7, with TRBD1 matching 8 bases. Germline CDR1 SQVTM, CDR2 ANQGSEA. The CDR3 length is 12 residues. Trimming cost V 2 bases and J 5 bases; bases outside gene matches: 2.

The chain is built from TRBV27 and TRBJ2-3, with a weak D call TRBD1 (5 bases). The V gene's germline CDR1 is MNHEY and CDR2 SMNVEV (reference sequence). The V and J ends lost 4 bases and 2 bases respectively, with 10 bases between them. The CDR3 totals 14 residues. This CDR3 reads CASSSWTHTDTQYF. The DNA for the CDR3 is TGTGCCAGCAGTTCCTGGACACACACAGATACGCAGTATTTT.

There are a few counts of this clone. The rearrangement joins TRBV29-1 to TRBJ2-5; 12 nucleotides line up with TRBD2. The CDR3 is 15 amino acids. V shed 7 bases and J 4 bases; nucleotides not matched to a gene: 10. CDR1 and CDR2 from the germline V gene are SQVTM and ANQGSEA. CDR3 bases: TGCAGCGCCCTACTAGCGGGGGGACCTGGAGAGACCCAGTACTTC. Its translation: CSALLAGGPGETQYF.

V is TRBV2 and J is TRBJ1-2; possible D gene TRBD1, 6 bases. The germline V gene has CDR1 SNHLY and CDR2 FYNNEI. Trimming removed 6 bases from V and 6 bases from J, with 14 bases in between. The CDR3 is 13 amino acids. The CDR3 DNA reads as TGTGCCAGCAGGGTGACAGGCTCTGATGGCTACACCTTC. Residues: CASRVTGSDGYTF.

The chain carries TRBV7-6 and TRBJ1-4; no definite D call. Germline V gene data show CDR1 as SGHVS and CDR2 as FNYEAQ. The V end lost 5 bases, the J end lost 8 bases, and 12 bases lay between the germline ends. This CDR3 has 13 residues. The DNA for the CDR3 is TGTGCCAGCAGCCCAACCATCGGGGAAAAACTGTTTTTT. It translates to CASSPTIGEKLFF.

The chain has TRBV27 and TRBJ1-6, with no clear D. Germline values: CDR1 MNHEY, CDR2 SMNVEV (reference sequence). This CDR3 is 16 amino acids long. Trimming shortened V by 2 bases and J by 1 base, and 9 bases separated the two germline ends. CDR3 sequence (DNA): TGTGCCAGCAGTTTAAATCGCGATTCCTATAATTCACCCCTCCACTTT. It yields the protein CASSLNRDSYNSPLHF.

In its sample, this clone was seen a few times. The rearrangement joins TRBV7-9 to TRBJ1-2; no definite D call. Germline CDR1 is SEHNR and CDR2 is FQNEAQ (reference sequence). The CDR3 runs to 14 residues. Trimming took 2 bases from V and 7 from J, leaving 14 bases between them. CDR3 residues: CASSLSAVVVGYTF. DNA for the CDR3: TGTGCCAGCAGCTTATCGGCTGTCGTAGTTGGCTACACCTTC.

The V call is TRBV11-2, the J call TRBJ2-5; tentatively, D is TRBD1 (5 bases). Per germline, CDR1 SGHAT and CDR2 FQNNGV. V shed 5 bases and J shed 1 base, with 8 bases lying between them. The CDR3 is made up of 13 amino acids. The CDR3 loop is CASSTGAQETQYF. In DNA form, the CDR3 reads TGTGCCAGCAGCACAGGAGCCCAAGAGACCCAGTACTTC.

This sequence joins TRBV11-3 and TRBJ2-1; D uncertain. The CDR3 consists of 14 residues. Between the trimmed V and J ends, which lost 6 bases and 5 bases, there was a span of 14 bases. Per the germline V gene, CDR1 is SGHNT and CDR2 is YENEEA. In DNA, the CDR3 is TGTGCCAGCAGGTCGGTAGGGTCAGACAATGAGCAGTTCTTC. Residues: CASRSVGSDNEQFF.

This clone occurred many times. The rearrangement uses TRBV27 and TRBJ2-6; D could derive from TRBD1 or TRBD2 (5 bases each). The CDR3 totals 15 residues. Germline values: CDR1 MNHEY, CDR2 SMNVEV (reference sequence). Trimming removed 9 bases from V and 4 bases from J, with 16 bases in between. CDR3 region: CASQSVGTGANVLTF. DNA of the CDR3: TGTGCCAGTCAGTCCGTCGGGACCGGGGCCAACGTCCTGACTTTC.

CDR3 bases: TGTGCCAGCAGTTTCAGGGGTTGGGAGACCCAGTACTTC. Translated: CASSFRGWETQYF. The V gene is TRBV28, the J gene TRBJ2-5; perhaps TRBD1 as D (6 bases). The CDR3 runs to 13 residues. Germline V gene data show CDR1 as MDHEN and CDR2 as SYDVKM. Trimming pared 3 bases from V and 5 bases from J, leaving 10 bases between.

This clone showed up many times. The chain links TRBV7-8 to TRBJ2-5, with 8 bases fitting TRBD2. The V gene's germline CDR1 is SGHVS and CDR2 FQNEAQ. After removal of 7 bases from V and 4 bases from J, the junction contained 11 bases not matched to a gene. The CDR3 runs 15 residues. For the CDR3, the DNA is TGTGCCAGCACAGAGCGGGGGAAATTCACAGAGACCCAGTACTTC. This encodes CASTERGKFTETQYF.

This clone was counted between two and nine times. The chain combines TRBV19 with TRBJ2-2, with D possibly being TRBD1 (5 bases). This CDR3 has 14 residues. CDR1 is LNHDA and CDR2 is SQIVND in the germline V gene (reference sequence). V lost 7 bases, J lost 4 bases, and 13 bases lay in between. CDR3 residues: CASTPGKVTGELFF. CDR3 coding DNA: TGTGCCAGTACACCAGGGAAGGTCACCGGGGAGCTGTTTTTT.

The chain links TRBV2 to TRBJ2-3; 9 bases are shared with TRBD2. There are 14 residues in the CDR3. With 9 bases clipped from V and 3 bases from J, the junction kept 7 bases outside the gene matches. Germline V gives CDR1 SNHLY, CDR2 FYNNEI. The DNA of the CDR3 is TGTGCCAGGGATTCGGGACTAGCAACAGATACGCAGTATTTT. Translating it yields CARDSGLATDTQYF.

This clone showed up many times. The CDR3 DNA reads TGCGCCAGCAGAGTGGGACAGGACATCGGTGGGACCCAGTACTTC. The encoded protein is CASRVGQDIGGTQYF. The chain has TRBV10-2 and TRBJ2-5; TRBD1 matches at 8 bases. With V trimmed by 6 bases and J by 7 bases, 13 bases remained unmatched. There are 15 residues in the CDR3. From germline, CDR1 is WSHSY and CDR2 SAAADI.

This chain links TRBV2 with TRBJ2-1; 10 nucleotides match TRBD2. The CDR3 has 14 residues. J was trimmed by 8 bases and V by 6 bases; bases with no gene match: 7. Germline-derived CDR1 and CDR2 are SNHLY and FYNNEI. The CDR3 here is CASRLAGYSDEQFF. The CDR3 region has the DNA TGTGCCAGCAGACTAGCGGGGTACTCCGATGAGCAGTTCTTC.

V is TRBV6-1 and J is TRBJ2-5; 8 bases are a match to TRBD1. This CDR3 is 15 amino acids long. V shed 5 bases, J shed 4 bases, and the junction held 9 bases outside the gene matches. Per germline, CDR1 MNHNS and CDR2 SASEGT. CDR3 DNA: TGTGCCAGCAGTTCACCCTCAGACAGGGGAGAGACCCAGTACTTC. Residues: CASSSPSDRGETQYF.

The chain uses TRBV11-2 and TRBJ2-5; D is unresolved. CDR3 length: 13 residues. Trimming removed 7 bases from V and 1 base from J, with 10 bases in between. The germline V gene encodes CDR1 SGHAT and CDR2 FQNNGV. This CDR3 reads CASNPRPQETQYF. CDR3 nucleotide sequence: TGTGCCAGCAACCCAAGGCCCCAAGAGACCCAGTACTTC. Full variable domain (missing parts from reference TRBV11-2 and TRBJ2-5): EAGVAQSPRYKIIEKRQSVAFWCNPISGHATLYWYQQILGQGPKLLIQFQNNGVVDDSQLPKDRFSAERLKGVDSTLKIQPAKLEDSAVYLCASNPRPQETQYFGPGTRLLVL.

This sequence joins TRBV29-1 and TRBJ1-1, with D possibly matching TRBD1 (6 bases). Per germline, CDR1 SQVTM and CDR2 ANQGSEA. CDR3 length: 13 residues. The V and J ends lost 6 bases and 4 bases respectively, with 15 bases between them. CDR3 nucleotide sequence: TGCAGCGTATTTGAATCCAGGGGCACTGAAGCTTTCTTT. It encodes CSVFESRGTEAFF.

This clone was observed once. The sample holds other DNA sequences that translate to the same CDR3. The rearrangement uses TRBV30 and TRBJ2-7, with D unresolved. V was clipped by 2 bases and J by 6 bases, with 8 bases between them. Germline V gene lookup returns CDR1 GTSNPN and CDR2 SVGIG (reference sequence). CDR3 length equals 11 residues. In DNA form, the CDR3 reads TGTGCCTGGAGTCCGTCGGGCGAGCAGTACTTC. It encodes CAWSPSGEQYF.

The rearrangement links TRBV5-6 to TRBJ1-4; TRBD1 matches at 7 bases. Looked up from germline, CDR1 is SGHDT and CDR2 is YYEEEE. There are 15 residues in the CDR3. Trimming took 1 base from V and 4 from J; bases not matched to a gene: 4. Here the CDR3 DNA reads TGTGCCAGCAGCTTGTTGGGGACAGTTAATGAAAAACTGTTTTTT. Its translation is CASSLLGTVNEKLFF. Using reference TRBV5-6 and TRBJ1-4 for the parts outside the CDR3, the full variable domain is DAGVTQSPTHLIKTRGQQVTLRCSPKSGHDTVSWYQQALGQGPQFIFQYYEEEERQRGNFPDRFSGHQFPNYSSELNVNALLLGDSALYLCASSLLGTVNEKLFFGSGTQLSVL.

The rearrangement uses TRBV10-3 and TRBJ2-5; 9 nucleotides match TRBD1. This CDR3 contains 14 residues. CDR1 is ENHRY and CDR2 is SYGVKD in the germline V gene. J was trimmed by 2 bases and V by 6 bases; bases with no gene match: 4. CDR3 protein: CAIRGQGSQETQYF. The CDR3 DNA follows: TGTGCCATCAGGGGACAGGGTTCGCAAGAGACCCAGTACTTC.

This clone was recorded many times. The rearrangement uses TRBV4-1 and TRBJ2-3; TRBD2 aligns across 10 bases. The CDR3 is 17 amino acids. The germline V gene encodes CDR1 MGHRA and CDR2 YSYEKL. V gave up 5 bases and J gave up 1 base; unmatched junction bases: 9. The CDR3 region is CASSSGLAISGTDTQYF. The CDR3 DNA reads TGCGCCAGCAGCTCGGGACTAGCGATTAGTGGCACAGATACGCAGTATTTT.

V usage is TRBV6-1 and J usage is TRBJ2-1; the D is unclear. The germline V gene has CDR1 MNHNS and CDR2 SASEGT. Trimming stripped 5 bases from V and 4 bases from J, with 9 bases between. This CDR3 spans 13 amino acids. This CDR3 is CASSPTAYNEQFF. CDR3 DNA sequence: TGTGCCAGCAGTCCCACAGCTTACAATGAGCAGTTCTTC.

This clone was seen more than once but under ten times. V usage is TRBV29-1 and J usage is TRBJ1-4; 7 nucleotides match TRBD1. V lost 4 bases to trimming and J lost 6 bases; unmatched junction nucleotides: 5. The CDR3 spans 13 residues. Germline CDR1 and CDR2: SQVTM and ANQGSEA. In DNA form, the CDR3 reads TGCAGCGTTGGTAGGGGGCCGGATGAAAAACTGTTTTTT. This codes for CSVGRGPDEKLFF.

This clone was seen repeatedly, ten times or more. The V and J genes are TRBV10-3 and TRBJ2-5; unclear D gene. The CDR3 has 14 amino acids. Trimming took 0 bases from V and 1 from J, leaving 6 bases between them. Looked up from germline, CDR1 is ENHRY and CDR2 is SYGVKD. CDR3 residues: CAISESGSQETQYF. Written as DNA, the CDR3 is TGTGCCATCAGTGAGTCTGGCAGCCAAGAGACCCAGTACTTC.

J is TRBJ2-5 and V is TRBV7-6, with TRBD2 identical over 7 bases. The CDR3 is 15 residues long. V shed 5 bases and J 4 bases; nucleotides not matched to a gene: 10. CDR1 is SGHVS and CDR2 is FNYEAQ in the germline V gene. CDR3 nucleotide sequence: TGTGCCAGCAGCCTCACGACCCCGGGAGGAGAGACCCAGTACTTC. Translation: CASSLTTPGGETQYF.

This clone was recorded a few times. The chain combines TRBV18 with TRBJ2-7; 10 bases align to TRBD1. CDR3 length: 14 amino acids. Trimming took 3 bases from V and 3 from J; bases not matched to a gene: 2. The germline V gene encodes CDR1 KGHSH and CDR2 LQKENI. The CDR3 coding sequence is TGTGCCAGCTCACCCCGGGACAGGGGCTACGAGCAGTACTTC. This sequence encodes CASSPRDRGYEQYF. Using reference TRBV18 and TRBJ2-7 for the parts outside the CDR3, the full variable domain is NAGVMQNPRHLVRRRGQEARLRCSPMKGHSHVYWYRQLPEEGLKFMVYLQKENIIDESGMPKERFSAEFPKEGPSILRIQQVVRGDSAAYFCASSPRDRGYEQYFGPGTRLTVT.